The present T cell receptor beta chain was sequenced within a study of CD8 T cells in ankylosing spondylitis. Each CDR3 protein is one row after TCRdb ran MiXCR on the 5' RACE reads. The top ten clones hold around 4.1% of a sample with around 180,000 distinct CDR3 sequences, about 20% of them seen once. V gave up 2 bases and J gave up 9 bases, with 16 bases separating them. Germline CDR1 SGHRS, CDR2 YFSETQ. This CDR3 spans 14 amino acids. The sequenced material came from blood, either unsorted or a sorted T cell fraction (not recorded which). The rearrangement uses TRBV5-1 and TRBJ2-3; TRBD1 or TRBD2 may be the D gene (5 bases each). This receptor was identified in a male donor aged 10-35 years with ankylosing spondylitis or in good health (not recorded which). The CDR3 is CASSFDRGPGTQYF. In DNA, the CDR3 is TGCGCCAGCAGCTTTGACCGGGGCCCGGGGACGCAGTATTTT.